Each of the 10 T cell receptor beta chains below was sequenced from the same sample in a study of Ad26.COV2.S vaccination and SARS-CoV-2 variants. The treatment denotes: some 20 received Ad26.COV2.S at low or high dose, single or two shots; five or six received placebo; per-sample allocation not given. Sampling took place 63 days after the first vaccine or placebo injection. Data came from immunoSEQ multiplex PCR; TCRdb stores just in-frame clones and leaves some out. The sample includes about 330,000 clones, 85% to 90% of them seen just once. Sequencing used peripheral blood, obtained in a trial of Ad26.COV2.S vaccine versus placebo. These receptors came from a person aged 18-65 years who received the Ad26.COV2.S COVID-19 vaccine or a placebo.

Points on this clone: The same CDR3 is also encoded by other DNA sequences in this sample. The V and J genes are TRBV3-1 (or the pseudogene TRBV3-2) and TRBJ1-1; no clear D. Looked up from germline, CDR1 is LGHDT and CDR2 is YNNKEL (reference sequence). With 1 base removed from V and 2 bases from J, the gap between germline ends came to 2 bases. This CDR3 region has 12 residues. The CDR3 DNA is TGTGCCAGCAGCCAAGCTAACACTGAAGCTTTCTTT. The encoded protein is CASSQANTEAFF.

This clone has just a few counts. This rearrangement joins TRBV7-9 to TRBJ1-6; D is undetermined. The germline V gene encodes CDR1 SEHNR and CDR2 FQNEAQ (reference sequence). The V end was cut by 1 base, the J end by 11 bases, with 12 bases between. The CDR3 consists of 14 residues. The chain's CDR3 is CASSLDEGNAPLHF. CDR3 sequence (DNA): TGTGCCAGCAGCTTAGATGAAGGGAATGCACCCCTCCACTTT.

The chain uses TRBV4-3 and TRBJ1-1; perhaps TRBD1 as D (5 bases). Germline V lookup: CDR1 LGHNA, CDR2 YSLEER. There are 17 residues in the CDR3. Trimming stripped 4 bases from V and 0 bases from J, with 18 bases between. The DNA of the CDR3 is TGCGCCAGCAGCCCCTGGACAATAGGGGCCATGAACACTGAAGCTTTCTTT. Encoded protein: CASSPWTIGAMNTEAFF.

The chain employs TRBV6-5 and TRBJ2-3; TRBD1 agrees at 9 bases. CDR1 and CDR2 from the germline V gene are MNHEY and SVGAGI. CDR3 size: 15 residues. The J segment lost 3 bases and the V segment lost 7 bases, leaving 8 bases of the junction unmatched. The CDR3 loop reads CASTSSGTGTDTQYF. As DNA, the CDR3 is TGTGCCAGCACTTCCTCCGGGACAGGGACAGATACGCAGTATTTT.

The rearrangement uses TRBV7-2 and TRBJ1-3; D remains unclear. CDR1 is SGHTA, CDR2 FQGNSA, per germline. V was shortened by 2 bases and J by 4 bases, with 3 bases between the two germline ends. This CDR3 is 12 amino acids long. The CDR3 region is CASSLRGNTIYF. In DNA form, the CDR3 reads TGTGCCAGCAGCTTAAGGGGAAACACCATATATTTT.

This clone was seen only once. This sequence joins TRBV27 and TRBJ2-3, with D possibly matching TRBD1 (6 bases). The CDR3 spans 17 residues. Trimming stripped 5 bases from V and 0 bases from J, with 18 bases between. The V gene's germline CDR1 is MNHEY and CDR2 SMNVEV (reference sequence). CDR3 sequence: CASSPVFWTASTDTQYF. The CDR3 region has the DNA TGTGCCAGCAGTCCAGTTTTTTGGACAGCTAGCACAGATACGCAGTATTTT.

DNA for the CDR3: TGTGCCAGCAGCTCTAGCGGGAGAAAGGGCGAGACCCAGTACTTC. Amino acid sequence: CASSSSGRKGETQYF. The genes are TRBV11-3 and TRBJ2-5, with 10 bases identical to TRBD2. The germline V gene has CDR1 SGHNT and CDR2 YENEEA. Trimming at V came to 4 bases and at J to 5 bases, leaving 7 bases not matched to a gene. The CDR3 extends over 15 amino acids. The full variable domain, its missing parts supplied by reference TRBV11-3 and TRBJ2-5, is EAGVVQSPRYKIIEKKQPVAFWCNPISGHNTLYWYLQNLGQGPELLIRYENEEAVDDSQLPKDRFSAERLKGVDSTLKIQPAELGDSAVYLCASSSSGRKGETQYFGPGTRLLVL.

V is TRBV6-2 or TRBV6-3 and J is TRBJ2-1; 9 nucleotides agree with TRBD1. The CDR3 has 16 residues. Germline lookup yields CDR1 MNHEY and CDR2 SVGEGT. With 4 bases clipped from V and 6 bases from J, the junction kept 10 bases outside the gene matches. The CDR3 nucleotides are TGTGCCAGCAGTTCCGCCGGGACAGGGACCTTCAATGAGCAGTTCTTC. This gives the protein CASSSAGTGTFNEQFF.

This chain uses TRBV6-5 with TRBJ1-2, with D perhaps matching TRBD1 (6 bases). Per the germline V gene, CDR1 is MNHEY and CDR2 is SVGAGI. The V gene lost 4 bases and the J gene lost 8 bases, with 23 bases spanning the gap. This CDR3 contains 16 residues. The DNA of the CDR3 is TGTGCCAGCAGTTCCCGCCCCGGACAGATGATCTGGGGCTACACCTTC. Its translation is CASSSRPGQMIWGYTF.

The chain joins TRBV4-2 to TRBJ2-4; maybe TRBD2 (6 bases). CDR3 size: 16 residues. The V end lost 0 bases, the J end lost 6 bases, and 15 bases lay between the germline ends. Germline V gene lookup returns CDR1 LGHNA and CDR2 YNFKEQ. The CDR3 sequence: CASSQEIRAGGNIQYF. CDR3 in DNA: TGTGCCAGCAGCCAAGAAATCCGCGCCGGGGGAAACATTCAGTACTTC.